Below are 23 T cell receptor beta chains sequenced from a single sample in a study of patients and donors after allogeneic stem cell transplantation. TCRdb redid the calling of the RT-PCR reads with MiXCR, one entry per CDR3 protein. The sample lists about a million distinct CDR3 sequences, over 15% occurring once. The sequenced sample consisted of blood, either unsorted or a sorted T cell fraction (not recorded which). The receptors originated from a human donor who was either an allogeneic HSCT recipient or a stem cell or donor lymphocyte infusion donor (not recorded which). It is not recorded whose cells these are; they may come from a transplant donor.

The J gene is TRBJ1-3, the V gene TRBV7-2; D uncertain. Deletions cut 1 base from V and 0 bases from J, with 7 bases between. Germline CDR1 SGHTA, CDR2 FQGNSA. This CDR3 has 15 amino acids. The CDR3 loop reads CASSLDGHSGNTIYF. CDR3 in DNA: TGTGCCAGCAGCTTAGACGGGCACTCTGGAAACACCATATATTTT.

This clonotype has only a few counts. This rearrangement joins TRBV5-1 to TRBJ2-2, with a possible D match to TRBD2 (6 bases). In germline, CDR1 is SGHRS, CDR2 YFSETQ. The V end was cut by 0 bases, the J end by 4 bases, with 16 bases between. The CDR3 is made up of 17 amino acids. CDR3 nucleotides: TGCGCCAGCAGCTTGGTGGAACTAGCAGATATCACCGGGGAGCTGTTTTTT. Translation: CASSLVELADITGELFF.

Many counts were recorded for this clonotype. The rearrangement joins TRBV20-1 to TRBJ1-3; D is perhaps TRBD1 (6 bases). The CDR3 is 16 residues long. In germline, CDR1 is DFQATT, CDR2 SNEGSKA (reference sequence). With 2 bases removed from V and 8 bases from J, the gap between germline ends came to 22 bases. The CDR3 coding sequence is TGCAGTGCTAGATCTCCAAGGGGGGCCCGTGAAGACACCATATATTTT. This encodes CSARSPRGAREDTIYF.

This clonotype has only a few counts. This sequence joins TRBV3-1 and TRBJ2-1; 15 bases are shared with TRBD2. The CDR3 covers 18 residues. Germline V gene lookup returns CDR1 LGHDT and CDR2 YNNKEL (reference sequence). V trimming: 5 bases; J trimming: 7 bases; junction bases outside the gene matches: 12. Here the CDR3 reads CASSFKAVGTSGRNEQFF. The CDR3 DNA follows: TGTGCCAGCAGCTTTAAAGCTGTCGGGACTAGCGGGAGGAATGAGCAGTTCTTC.

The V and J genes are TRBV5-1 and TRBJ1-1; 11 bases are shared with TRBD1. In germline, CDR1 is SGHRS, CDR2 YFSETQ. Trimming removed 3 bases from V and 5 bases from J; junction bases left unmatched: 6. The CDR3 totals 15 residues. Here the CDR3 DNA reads TGCGCCAGCAGCTGGACAGGGGGCGCTGAGACTGAAGCTTTCTTT. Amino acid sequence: CASSWTGGAETEAFF. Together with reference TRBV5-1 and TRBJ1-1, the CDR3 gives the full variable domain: KAGVTQTPRYLIKTRGQQVTLSCSPISGHRSVSWYQQTPGQGLQFLFEYFSETQRNKGNFPGRFSGRQFSNSRSEMNVSTLELGDSALYLCASSWTGGAETEAFFGQGTRLTVV.

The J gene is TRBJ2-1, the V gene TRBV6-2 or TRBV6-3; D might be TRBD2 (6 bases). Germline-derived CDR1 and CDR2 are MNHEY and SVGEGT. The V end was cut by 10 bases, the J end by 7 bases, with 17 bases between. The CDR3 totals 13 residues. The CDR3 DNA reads TGTGCCACCCTAGATCCGGGGAGGAATGAGCAGTTCTTC. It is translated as CATLDPGRNEQFF.

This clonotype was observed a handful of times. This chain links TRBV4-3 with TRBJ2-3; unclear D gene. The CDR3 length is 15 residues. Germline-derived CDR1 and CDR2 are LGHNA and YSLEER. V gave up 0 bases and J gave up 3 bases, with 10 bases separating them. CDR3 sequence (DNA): TGCGCCAGCAGCCAAGAATGGCAGGTAACAGATACGCAGTATTTT. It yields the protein CASSQEWQVTDTQYF.

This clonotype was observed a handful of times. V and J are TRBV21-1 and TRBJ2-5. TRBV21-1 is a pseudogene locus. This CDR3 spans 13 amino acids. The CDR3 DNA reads TGTGCCAGCATCTGGAGCACGGCTGTGACCCAGTACTTC. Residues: CASIWSTAVTQYF.

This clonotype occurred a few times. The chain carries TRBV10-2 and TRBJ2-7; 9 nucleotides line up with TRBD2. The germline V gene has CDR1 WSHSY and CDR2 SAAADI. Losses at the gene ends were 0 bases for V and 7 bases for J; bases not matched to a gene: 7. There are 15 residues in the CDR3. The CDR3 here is CASSESPAGGREQYF. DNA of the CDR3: TGCGCCAGCAGTGAGTCTCCTGCGGGGGGGCGGGAGCAGTACTTC.

The CDR3 sequence: CASSPDYRGIHEQYF. CDR3 DNA sequence: TGCGCCAGCAGCCCGGATTACAGGGGGATCCACGAGCAGTACTTC. The chain has TRBV5-1 and TRBJ2-7, with TRBD1 matching over 8 bases. Germline values: CDR1 SGHRS, CDR2 YFSETQ. V lost 4 bases, J lost 5 bases, and 11 bases stayed unmatched. This CDR3 is 15 amino acids long.

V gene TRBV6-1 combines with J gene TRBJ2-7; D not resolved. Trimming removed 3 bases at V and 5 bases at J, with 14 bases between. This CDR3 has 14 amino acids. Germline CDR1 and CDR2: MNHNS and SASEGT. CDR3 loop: CASSDSVGQDEQYF. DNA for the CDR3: TGTGCCAGCAGTGATTCAGTAGGCCAAGACGAGCAGTACTTC.

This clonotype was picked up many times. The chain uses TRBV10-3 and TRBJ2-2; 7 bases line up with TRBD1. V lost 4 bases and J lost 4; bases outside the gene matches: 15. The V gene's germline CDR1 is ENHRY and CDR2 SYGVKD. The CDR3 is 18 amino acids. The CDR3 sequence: CAISAFSRGQKRTGELFF. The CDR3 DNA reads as TGTGCCATCAGTGCGTTTAGTCGGGGACAGAAACGCACCGGGGAGCTGTTTTTT.

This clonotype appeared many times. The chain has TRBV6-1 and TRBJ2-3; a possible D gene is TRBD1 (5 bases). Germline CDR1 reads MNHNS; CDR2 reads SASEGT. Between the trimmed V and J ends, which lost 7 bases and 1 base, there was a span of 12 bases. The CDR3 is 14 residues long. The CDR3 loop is CASMRTGGTDTQYF. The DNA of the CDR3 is TGTGCCAGCATGAGAACAGGCGGCACAGATACGCAGTATTTT.

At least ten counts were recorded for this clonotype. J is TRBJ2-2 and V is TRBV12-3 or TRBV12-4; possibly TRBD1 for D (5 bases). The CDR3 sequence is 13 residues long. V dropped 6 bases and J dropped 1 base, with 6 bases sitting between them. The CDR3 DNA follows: TGTGCCAGCAGCACAGGGAACACCGGGGAGCTGTTTTTT. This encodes CASSTGNTGELFF.

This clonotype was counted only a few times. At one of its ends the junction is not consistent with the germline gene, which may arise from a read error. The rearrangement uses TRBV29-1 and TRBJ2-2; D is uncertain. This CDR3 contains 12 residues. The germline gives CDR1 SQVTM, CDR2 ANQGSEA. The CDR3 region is CSAEGPGGELFF. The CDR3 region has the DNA TGCAGCGCTGAAGGGCCTGGCGGGGAGCTGTTTTTT.

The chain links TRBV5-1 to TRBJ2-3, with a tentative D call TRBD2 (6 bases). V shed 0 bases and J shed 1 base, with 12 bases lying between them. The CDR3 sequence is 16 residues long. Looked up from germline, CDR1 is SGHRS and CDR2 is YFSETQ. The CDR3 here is CASSLGPPGGTDTQYF. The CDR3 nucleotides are TGCGCCAGCAGCTTGGGCCCCCCGGGGGGCACAGATACGCAGTATTTT.

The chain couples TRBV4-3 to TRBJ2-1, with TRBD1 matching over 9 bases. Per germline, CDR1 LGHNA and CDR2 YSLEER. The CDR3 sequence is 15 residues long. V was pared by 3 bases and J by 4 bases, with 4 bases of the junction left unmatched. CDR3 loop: CASSHGTGLYNEQFF. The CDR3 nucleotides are TGCGCCAGCAGCCACGGGACAGGGTTATACAATGAGCAGTTCTTC.

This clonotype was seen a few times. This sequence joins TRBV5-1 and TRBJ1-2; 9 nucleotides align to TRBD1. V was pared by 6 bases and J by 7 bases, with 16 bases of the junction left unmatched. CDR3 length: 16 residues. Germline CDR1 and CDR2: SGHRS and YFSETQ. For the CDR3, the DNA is TGCGCCAGCAACGCCGGGACAGGGTACAAGGTTGGTGGCTACACCTTC. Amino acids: CASNAGTGYKVGGYTF.

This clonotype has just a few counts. DNA for the CDR3: TGTGCCACGACTGACAGGGGTCGCACTGAAGCTTTCTTT. Protein product: CATTDRGRTEAFF. The chain is built from TRBV10-3 and TRBJ1-1; 8 nucleotides line up with TRBD1. The CDR3 sequence is 13 residues long. V gave up 10 bases and J gave up 4 bases; unmatched junction bases: 8. The germline CDR1 and CDR2 sequences are ENHRY and SYGVKD.

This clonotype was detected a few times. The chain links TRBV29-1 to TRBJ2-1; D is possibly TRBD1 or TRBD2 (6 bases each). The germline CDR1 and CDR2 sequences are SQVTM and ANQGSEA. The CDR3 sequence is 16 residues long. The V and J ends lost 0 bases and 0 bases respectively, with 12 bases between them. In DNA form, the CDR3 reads TGCAGCGTTGAAGATAAGGGGGGACGCTCCTACAATGAGCAGTTCTTC. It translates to CSVEDKGGRSYNEQFF.

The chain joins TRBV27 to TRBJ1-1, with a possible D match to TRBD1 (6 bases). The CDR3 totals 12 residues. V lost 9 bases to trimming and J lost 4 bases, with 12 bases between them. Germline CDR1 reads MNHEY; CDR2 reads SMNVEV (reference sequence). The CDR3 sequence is CASFSGVTEAFF. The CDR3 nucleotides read TGTGCCAGTTTCTCAGGGGTCACTGAAGCTTTCTTT.

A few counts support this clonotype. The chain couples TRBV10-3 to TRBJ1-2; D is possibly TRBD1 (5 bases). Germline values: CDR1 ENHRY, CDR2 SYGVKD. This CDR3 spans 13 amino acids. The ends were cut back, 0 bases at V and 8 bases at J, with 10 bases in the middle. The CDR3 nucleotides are TGTGCCATCAGTGAGTCTCCGGGGGACGGCTACACCTTC. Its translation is CAISESPGDGYTF.

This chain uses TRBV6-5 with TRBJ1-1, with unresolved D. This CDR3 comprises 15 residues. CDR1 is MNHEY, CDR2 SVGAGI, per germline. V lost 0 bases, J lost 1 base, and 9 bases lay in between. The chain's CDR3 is CASSYSPFWNTEAFF. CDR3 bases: TGTGCCAGCAGTTACTCGCCTTTTTGGAACACTGAAGCTTTCTTT.